This T cell receptor (beta chain) was recorded in a study of blood T cell repertoires in COVID-19. Study-level background: Material from acute and convalescent COVID-19 was sourced from the United States, Italy and Spain. PBMCs, B-cell-depleted T cells, or T cells provided the cDNA or gDNA that made up the material.

Per the authors' pipeline: Amplification of reference gene primers provided the estimated nucleated cell counts. TCRdb keeps only in-frame clones here, not all; method: immunoSEQ multiplex PCR. The V and J calls and clone size are taken from that table; D and trimming were inferred from the DNA. The sample includes some 160,000 clones, roughly nine tenths of them seen just once. The sequence came from an older woman with acute or convalescent COVID-19. Material for sequencing was peripheral blood.

The DNA for the CDR3 is TGTGCCAGCAAAGAGGCCGGGACAGTGAACACTGAAGCTTTCTTT. Translation: CASKEAGTVNTEAFF. V is TRBV27 and J is TRBJ1-1, with 7 bases aligning to TRBD1. The CDR3 is 15 residues long. Germline V gene sequence: CDR1 MNHEY, CDR2 SMNVEV (reference sequence). V lost 7 bases, J lost 0 bases, and 8 bases stayed unmatched.